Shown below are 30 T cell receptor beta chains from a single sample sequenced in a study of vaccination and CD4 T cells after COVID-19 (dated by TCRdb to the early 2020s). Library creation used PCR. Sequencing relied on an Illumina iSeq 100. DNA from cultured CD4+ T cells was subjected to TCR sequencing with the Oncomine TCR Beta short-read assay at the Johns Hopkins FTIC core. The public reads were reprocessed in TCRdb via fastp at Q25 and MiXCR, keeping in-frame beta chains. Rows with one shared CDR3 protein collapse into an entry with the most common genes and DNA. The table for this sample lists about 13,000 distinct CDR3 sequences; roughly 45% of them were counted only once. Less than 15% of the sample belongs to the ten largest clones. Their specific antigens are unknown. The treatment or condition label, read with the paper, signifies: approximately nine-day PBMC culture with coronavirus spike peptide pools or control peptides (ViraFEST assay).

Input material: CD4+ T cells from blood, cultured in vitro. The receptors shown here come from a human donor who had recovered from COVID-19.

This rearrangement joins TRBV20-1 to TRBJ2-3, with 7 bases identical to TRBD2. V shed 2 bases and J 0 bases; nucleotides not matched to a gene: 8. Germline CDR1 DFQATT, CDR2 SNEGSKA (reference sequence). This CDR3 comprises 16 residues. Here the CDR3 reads CSARRASGASTDTQYF. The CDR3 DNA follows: TGCAGTGCTAGAAGGGCTAGCGGAGCTAGCACAGATACGCAGTATTTT.

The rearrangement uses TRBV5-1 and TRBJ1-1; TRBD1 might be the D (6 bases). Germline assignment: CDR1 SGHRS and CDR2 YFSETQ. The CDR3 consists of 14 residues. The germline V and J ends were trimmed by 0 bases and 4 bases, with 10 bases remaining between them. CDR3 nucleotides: TGCGCCAGCAGCTTGGTAGGGGGGGCCACTGAAGCTTTCTTT. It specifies CASSLVGGATEAFF.

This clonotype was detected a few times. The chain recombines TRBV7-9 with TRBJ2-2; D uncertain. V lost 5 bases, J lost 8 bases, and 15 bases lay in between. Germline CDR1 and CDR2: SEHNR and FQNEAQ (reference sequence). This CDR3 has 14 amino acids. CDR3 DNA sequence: TGTGCCAGCAGCCCCTTAGACCTGTCAGGGGAGCTGTTTTTT. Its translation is CASSPLDLSGELFF.

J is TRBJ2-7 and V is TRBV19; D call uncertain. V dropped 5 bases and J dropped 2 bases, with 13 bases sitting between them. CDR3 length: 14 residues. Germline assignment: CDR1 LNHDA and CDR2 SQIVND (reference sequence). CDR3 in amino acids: CASSSYASPYEQYF. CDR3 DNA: TGTGCCAGTAGTTCATACGCCAGTCCCTACGAGCAGTACTTC.

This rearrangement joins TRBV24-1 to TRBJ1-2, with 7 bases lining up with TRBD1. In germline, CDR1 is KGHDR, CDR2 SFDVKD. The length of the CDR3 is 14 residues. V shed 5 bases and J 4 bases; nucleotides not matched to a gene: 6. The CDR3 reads CATSGTGVRYGYTF. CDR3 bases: TGTGCCACCAGTGGGACAGGAGTTCGCTATGGCTACACCTTC.

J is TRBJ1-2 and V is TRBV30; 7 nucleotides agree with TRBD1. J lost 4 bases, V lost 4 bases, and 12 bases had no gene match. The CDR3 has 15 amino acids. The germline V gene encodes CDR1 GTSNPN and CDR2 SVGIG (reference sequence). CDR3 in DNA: TGTGCCTGGACCCCTTGGGCAGGGGGAGGCTATGGCTACACCTTC. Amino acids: CAWTPWAGGGYGYTF.

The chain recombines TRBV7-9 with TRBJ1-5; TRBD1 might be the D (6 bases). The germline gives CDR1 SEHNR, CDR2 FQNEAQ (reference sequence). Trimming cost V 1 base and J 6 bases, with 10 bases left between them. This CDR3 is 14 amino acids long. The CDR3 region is CASSLEGQIQPQHF. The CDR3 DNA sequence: TGTGCCAGCAGCTTAGAAGGACAGATTCAGCCCCAGCATTTT.

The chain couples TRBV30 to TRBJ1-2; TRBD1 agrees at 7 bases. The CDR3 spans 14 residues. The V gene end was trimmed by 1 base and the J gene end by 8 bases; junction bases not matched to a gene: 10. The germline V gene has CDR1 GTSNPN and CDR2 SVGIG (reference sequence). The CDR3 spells CAWSGSRQGGGYTF. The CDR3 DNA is TGTGCCTGGAGTGGTTCTCGACAGGGAGGCGGCTACACCTTC.

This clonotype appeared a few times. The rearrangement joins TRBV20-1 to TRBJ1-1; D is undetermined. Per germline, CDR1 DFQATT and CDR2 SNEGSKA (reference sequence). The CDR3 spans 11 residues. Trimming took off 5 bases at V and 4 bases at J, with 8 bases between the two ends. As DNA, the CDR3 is TGCAGTGCTCTAAGACTCACTGAAGCTTTCTTT. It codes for CSALRLTEAFF.

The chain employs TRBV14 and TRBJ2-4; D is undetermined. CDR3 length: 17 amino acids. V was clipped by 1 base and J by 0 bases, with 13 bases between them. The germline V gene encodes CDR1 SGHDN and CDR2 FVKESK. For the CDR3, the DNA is TGTGCCAGCAGCCAAGTGTGGTCAGCACTAGCCAAAAACATTCAGTACTTC. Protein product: CASSQVWSALAKNIQYF.

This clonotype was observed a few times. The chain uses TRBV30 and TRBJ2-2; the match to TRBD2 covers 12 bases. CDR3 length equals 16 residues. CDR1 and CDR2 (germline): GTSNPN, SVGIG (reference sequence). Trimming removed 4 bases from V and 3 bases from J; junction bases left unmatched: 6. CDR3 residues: CAWKLAGGRHTGELFF. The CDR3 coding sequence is TGTGCCTGGAAACTAGCGGGGGGCCGACACACCGGGGAGCTGTTTTTT.

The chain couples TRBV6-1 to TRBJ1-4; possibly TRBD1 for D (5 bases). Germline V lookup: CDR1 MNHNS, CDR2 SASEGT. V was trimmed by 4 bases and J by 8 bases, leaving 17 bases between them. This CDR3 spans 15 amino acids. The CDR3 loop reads CASSVIVGQDEKLFF. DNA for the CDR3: TGTGCCAGCAGTGTAATTGTGGGGCAGGACGAAAAACTGTTTTTT.

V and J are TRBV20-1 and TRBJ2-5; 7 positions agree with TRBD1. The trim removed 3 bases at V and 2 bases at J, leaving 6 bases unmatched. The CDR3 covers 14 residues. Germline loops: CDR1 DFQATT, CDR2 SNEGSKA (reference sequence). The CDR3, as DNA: TGCAGTGCTAGCCGGGACAGTGTTCAAGAGACCCAGTACTTC. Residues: CSASRDSVQETQYF.

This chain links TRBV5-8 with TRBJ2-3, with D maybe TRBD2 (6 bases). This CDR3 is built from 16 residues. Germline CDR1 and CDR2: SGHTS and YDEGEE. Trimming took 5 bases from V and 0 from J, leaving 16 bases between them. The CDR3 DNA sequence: TGTGCCAGCAGACCGTCGGGGAGGCCAAGCACAGATACGCAGTATTTT. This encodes CASRPSGRPSTDTQYF.

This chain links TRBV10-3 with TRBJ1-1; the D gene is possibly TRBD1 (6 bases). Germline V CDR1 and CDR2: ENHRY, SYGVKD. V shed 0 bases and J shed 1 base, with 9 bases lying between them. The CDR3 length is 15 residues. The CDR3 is CAISESTGANTEAFF. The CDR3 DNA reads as TGTGCCATCAGTGAGTCGACGGGGGCGAACACTGAAGCTTTCTTT.

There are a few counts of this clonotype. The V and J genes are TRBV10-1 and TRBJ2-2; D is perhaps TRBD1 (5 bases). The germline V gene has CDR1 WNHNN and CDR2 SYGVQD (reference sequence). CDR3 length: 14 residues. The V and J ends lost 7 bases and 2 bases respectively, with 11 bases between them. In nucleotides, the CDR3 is TGCGCCAGCATGGGGCCTGGCAACACCGGGGAGCTGTTTTTT. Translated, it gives CASMGPGNTGELFF.

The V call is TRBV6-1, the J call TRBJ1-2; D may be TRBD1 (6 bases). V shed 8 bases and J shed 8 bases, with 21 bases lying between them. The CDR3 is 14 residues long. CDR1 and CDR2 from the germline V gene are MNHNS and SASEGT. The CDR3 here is CASFGGGFSRGYTF. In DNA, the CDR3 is TGTGCCAGCTTCGGCGGGGGCTTTTCCAGGGGCTACACCTTC.

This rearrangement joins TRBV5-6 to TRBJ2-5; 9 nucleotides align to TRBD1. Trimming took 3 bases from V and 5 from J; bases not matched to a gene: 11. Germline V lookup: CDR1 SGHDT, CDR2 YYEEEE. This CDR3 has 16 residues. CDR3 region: CASSSSGQGLRETQYF. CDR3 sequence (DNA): TGTGCCAGCAGCTCGTCGGGACAGGGACTTCGGGAGACCCAGTACTTC.

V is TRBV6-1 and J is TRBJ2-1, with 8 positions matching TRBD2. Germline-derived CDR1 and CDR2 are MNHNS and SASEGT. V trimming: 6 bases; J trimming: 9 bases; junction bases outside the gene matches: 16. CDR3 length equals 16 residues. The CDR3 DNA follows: TGTGCCAGCAGGCCTCAGGGCGGGAGGTCTCTTAGTGAGCAGTTCTTC. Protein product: CASRPQGGRSLSEQFF.

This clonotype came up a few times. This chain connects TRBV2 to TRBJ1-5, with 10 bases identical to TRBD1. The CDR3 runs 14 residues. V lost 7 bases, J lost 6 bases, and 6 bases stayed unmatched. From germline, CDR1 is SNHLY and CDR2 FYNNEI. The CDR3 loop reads CASTEDRGSQPQHF. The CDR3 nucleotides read TGTGCCAGCACCGAGGACAGGGGGAGTCAGCCCCAGCATTTT. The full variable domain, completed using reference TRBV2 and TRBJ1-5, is EPEVTQTPSHQVTQMGQEVILRCVPISNHLYFYWYRQILGQKVEFLVSFYNNEISEKSEIFDDQFSVERPDGSNFTLKIRSTKLEDSAMYFCASTEDRGSQPQHFGDGTRLSIL.

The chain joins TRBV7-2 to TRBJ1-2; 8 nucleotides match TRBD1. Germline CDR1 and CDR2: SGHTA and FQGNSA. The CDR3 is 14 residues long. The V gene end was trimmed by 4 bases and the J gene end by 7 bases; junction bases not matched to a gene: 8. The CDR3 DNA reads TGTGCCAGCAGCTCCGGACAGGGCGCCTTTGGCTACACCTTC. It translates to CASSSGQGAFGYTF.

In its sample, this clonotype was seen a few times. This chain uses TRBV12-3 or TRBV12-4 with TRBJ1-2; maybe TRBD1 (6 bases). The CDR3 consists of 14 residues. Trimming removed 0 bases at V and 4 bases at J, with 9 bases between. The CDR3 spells CASSLAPGVYGYTF. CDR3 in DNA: TGTGCCAGCAGTTTAGCGCCAGGGGTCTATGGCTACACCTTC.

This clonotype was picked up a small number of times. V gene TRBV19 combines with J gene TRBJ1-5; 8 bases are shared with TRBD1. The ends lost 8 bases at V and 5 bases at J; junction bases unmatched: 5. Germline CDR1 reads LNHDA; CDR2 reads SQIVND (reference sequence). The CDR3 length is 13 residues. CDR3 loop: CASQAQGDQPQHF. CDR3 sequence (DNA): TGTGCCAGTCAAGCACAGGGGGATCAGCCCCAGCATTTT.

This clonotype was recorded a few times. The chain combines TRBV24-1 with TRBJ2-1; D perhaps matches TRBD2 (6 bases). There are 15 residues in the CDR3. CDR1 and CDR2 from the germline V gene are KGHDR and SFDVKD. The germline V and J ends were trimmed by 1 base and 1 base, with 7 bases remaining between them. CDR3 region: CATSDFGTSYNEQFF. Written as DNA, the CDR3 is TGTGCCACCAGTGATTTCGGGACTTCCTACAATGAGCAGTTCTTC.

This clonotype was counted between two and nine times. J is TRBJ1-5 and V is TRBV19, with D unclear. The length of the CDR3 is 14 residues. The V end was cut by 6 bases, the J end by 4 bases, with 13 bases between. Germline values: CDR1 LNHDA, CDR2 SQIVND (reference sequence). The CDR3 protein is CASSKPTQNQPQHF. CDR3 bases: TGTGCCAGTAGCAAACCGACCCAGAATCAGCCCCAGCATTTT.

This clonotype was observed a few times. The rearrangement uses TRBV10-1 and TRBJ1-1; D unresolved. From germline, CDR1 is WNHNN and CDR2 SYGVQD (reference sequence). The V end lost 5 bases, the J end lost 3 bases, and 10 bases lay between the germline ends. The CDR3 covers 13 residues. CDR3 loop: CASSPDIYTEAFF. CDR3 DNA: TGCGCCAGCAGTCCCGACATATACACTGAAGCTTTCTTT.

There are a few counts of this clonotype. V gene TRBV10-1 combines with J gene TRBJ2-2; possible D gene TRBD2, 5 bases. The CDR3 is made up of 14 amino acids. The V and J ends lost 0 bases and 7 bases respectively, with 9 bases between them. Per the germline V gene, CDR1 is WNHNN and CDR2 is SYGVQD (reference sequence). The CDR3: CASSESRTHGELFF. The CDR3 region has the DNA TGCGCCAGCAGTGAGTCTAGGACTCACGGGGAGCTGTTTTTT.

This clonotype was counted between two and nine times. CDR3 bases: TGTGCCAGCAGAACACAAGAGACCCAGTACTTC. It encodes CASRTQETQYF. This chain connects TRBV7-6 to TRBJ2-5; D call uncertain. The CDR3 length is 11 residues. Trimming shortened V by 6 bases and J by 2 bases, and 4 bases separated the two germline ends. Per germline, CDR1 SGHVS and CDR2 FNYEAQ.

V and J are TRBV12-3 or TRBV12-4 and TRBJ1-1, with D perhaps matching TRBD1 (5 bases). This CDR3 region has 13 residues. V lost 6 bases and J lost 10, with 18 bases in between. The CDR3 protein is CASSLRGDPGAFF. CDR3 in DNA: TGTGCCAGCAGCCTTCGGGGGGATCCGGGAGCTTTCTTT.

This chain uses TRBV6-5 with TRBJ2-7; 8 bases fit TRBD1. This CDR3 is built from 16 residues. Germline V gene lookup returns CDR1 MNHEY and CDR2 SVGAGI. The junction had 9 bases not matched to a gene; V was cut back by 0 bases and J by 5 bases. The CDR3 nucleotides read TGTGCCAGCAGTTACTCGTCACAGGGGGTTGGCCACGAGCAGTACTTC. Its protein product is CASSYSSQGVGHEQYF.